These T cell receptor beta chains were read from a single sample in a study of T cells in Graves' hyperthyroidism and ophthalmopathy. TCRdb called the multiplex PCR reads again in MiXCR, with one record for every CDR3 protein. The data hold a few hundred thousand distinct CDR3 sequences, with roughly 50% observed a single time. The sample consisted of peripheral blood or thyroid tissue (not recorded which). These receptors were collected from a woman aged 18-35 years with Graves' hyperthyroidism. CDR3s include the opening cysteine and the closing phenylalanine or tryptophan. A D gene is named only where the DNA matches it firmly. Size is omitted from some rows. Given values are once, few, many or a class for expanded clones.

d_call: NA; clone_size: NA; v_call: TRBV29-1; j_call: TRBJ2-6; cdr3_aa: CSVEDVLTF; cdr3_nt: TGCAGCGTTGAAGACGTCCTGACTTTC
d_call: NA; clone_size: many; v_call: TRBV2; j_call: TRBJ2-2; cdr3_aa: CASSEASGELFF; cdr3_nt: TGTGCCAGCAGTGAAGCGTCCGGGGAGCTGTTTTTT
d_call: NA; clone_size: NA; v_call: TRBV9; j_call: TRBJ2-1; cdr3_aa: CASSVGIYNEQFF; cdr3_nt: TGTGCCAGCAGCGTAGGCATCTACAATGAGCAGTTCTTC
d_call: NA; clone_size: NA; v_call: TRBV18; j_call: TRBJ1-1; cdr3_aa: CASSPGVYDTEAFF; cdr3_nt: TGTGCCAGCTCACCCGGGGTGTACGACACTGAAGCTTTCTTT
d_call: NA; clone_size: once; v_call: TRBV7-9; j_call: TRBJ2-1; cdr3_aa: CASSQEYGNNEQFF; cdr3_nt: TGTGCCAGCAGTCAAGAGTACGGTAACAATGAGCAGTTCTTC
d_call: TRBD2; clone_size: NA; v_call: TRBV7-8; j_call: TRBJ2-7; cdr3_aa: CASSLARLAGGQYEQYF; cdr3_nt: TGTGCCAGCAGCTTAGCAAGACTAGCGGGAGGACAATACGAGCAGTACTTC
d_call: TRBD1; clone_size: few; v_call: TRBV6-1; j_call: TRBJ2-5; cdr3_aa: CASSVHGTGGSETQYF; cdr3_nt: TGTGCCAGCAGTGTTCATGGGACAGGGGGTTCAGAGACCCAGTACTTC
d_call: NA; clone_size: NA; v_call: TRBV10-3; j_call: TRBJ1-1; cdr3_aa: CAISGNNNEAFF; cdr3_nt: TGTGCCATCAGTGGGAACAACAATGAAGCTTTCTTT
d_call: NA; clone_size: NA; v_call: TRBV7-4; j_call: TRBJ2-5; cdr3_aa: CASSCEGGHFGDGTQKGGETQYF; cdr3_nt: NA
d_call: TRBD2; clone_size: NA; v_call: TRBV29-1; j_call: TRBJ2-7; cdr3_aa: CSVSGGGRRNYEQYF; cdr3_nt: TGCAGCGTTAGTGGTGGCGGGAGGAGGAACTACGAGCAGTACTTC
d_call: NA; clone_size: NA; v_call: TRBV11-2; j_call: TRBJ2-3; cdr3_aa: CASSLAATGLTDTQYF; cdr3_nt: TGTGCCAGCAGCTTGGCCGCCACAGGGCTCACAGATACGCAGTATTTT
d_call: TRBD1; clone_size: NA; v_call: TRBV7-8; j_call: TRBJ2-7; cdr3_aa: CASSSQLHRDRVPYEQYF; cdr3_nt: TGTGCCAGCAGTTCCCAACTACACCGGGACAGGGTCCCCTACGAGCAGTACTTC
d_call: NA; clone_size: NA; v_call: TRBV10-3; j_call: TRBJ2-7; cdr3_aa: CAISAPSTRQVFEQYF; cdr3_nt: TGTGCCATCAGTGCTCCTTCTACCAGGCAGGTGTTCGAGCAGTACTTC
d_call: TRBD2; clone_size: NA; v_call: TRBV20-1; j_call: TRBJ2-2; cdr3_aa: CSASRLAMNTGEPFF; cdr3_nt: TGCAGTGCCAGCCGACTAGCGATGAACACCGGGGAGCCGTTTTTT
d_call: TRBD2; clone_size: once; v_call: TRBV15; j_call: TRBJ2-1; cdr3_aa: CATSRPDPQWRETPYNEQFF; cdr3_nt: TGTGCCACCAGCAGACCAGACCCCCAGTGGCGGGAGACTCCCTACAATGAGCAGTTCTTC
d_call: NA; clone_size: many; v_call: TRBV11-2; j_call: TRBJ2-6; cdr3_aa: CASSQAFRGSGANVLTF; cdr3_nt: TGTGCCAGCAGCCAAGCTTTTAGGGGCTCTGGGGCCAACGTCCTGACTTTC
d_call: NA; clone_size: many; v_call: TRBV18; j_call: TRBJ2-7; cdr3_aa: CASSIYSGGDEQYF; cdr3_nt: TGTGCCAGCTCGATATACTCTGGCGGGGACGAGCAGTACTTC
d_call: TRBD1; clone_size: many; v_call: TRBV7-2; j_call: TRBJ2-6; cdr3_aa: CASSLRQGTHSGANVLTF; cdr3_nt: TGTGCCAGCAGCTTAAGACAGGGAACACACTCTGGGGCCAACGTCCTGACTTTC
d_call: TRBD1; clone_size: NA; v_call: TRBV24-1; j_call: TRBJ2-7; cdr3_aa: CATSDLTGGYEQYF; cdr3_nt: TGTGCCACCAGTGATTTGACAGGGGGATACGAGCAGTACTTC
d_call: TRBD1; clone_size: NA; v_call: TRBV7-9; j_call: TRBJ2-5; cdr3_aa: CASSLAQGGARVGETQYF; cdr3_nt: TGTGCCAGCAGCTTAGCACAGGGGGGCGCGAGGGTCGGGGAGACCCAGTACTTC
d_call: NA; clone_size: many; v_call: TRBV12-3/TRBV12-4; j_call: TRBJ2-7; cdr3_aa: CASSHREMGANEQYF; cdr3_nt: TGTGCCAGCAGTCACCGAGAGATGGGAGCTAACGAGCAGTACTTC
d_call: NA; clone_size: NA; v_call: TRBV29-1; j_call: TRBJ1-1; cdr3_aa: CSLFGRPWNTEAFF; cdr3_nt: TGCAGCTTGTTTGGTCGCCCTTGGAACACTGAAGCTTTCTTT
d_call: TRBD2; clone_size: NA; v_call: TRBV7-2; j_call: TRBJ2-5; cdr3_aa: CASSSAGGVETQYF; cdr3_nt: TGTGCCAGCAGCAGCGCGGGAGGAGTAGAGACCCAGTACTTC
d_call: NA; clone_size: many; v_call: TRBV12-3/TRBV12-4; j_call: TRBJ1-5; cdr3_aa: CASSRAGDGQPQHF; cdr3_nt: TGTGCCAGCAGCCGAGCAGGGGACGGTCAGCCCCAGCATTTT
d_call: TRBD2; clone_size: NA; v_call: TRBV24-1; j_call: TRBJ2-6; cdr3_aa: CATSDIRGLAGANALTF; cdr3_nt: TGTGCCACCAGTGATATAAGGGGACTAGCTGGGGCCAACGCCCTGACTTTC
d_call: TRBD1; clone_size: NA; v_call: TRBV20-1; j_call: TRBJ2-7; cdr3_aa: CSARGDRAEQYF; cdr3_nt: TGCAGTGCTAGAGGGGACAGGGCCGAGCAGTACTTC
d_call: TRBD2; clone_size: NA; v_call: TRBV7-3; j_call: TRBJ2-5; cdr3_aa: CASSFLGLAGETQYF; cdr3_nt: TGTGCCAGCAGCTTTCTCGGACTAGCGGGAGAGACCCAGTACTTC
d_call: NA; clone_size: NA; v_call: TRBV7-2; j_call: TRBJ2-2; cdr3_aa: CASSEVLGELFF; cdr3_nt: TGTGCCAGCAGCGAAGTACTGGGGGAGCTGTTTTTT
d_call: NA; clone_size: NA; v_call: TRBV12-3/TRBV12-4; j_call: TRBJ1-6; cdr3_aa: CASRVEPGRLHF; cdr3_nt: TGTGCCAGCAGAGTGGAACCGGGGCGCCTCCACTTT
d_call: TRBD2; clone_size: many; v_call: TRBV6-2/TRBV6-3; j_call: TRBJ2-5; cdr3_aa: CASSPGLVGTQYF; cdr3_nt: TGTGCCAGCAGCCCCGGACTAGTTGGGACCCAGTACTTC
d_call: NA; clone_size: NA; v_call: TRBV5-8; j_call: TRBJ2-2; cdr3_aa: CASSLMASTGELFF; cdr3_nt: TGTGCCAGCAGCTTGATGGCGAGCACCGGGGAGCTGTTTTTT
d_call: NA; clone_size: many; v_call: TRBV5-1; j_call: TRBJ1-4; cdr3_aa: CASSVDGLNEKLFF; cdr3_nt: TGCGCCAGCAGCGTGGACGGCCTTAATGAAAAACTGTTTTTT
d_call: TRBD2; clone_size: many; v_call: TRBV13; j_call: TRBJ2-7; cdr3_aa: CASSVTTGTSYHEQYF; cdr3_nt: TGTGCCAGCAGCGTCACCACCGGGACTAGCTACCACGAGCAGTACTTC
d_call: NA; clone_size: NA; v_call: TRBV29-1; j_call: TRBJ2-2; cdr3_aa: CSVGGAVLNTGELFF; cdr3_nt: TGCAGCGTTGGGGGGGCAGTACTGAACACCGGGGAGCTGTTTTTT
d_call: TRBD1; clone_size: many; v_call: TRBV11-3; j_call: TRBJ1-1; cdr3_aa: CASSLGNWDRGQTEAFF; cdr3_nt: TGTGCCAGCAGCTTAGGTAACTGGGACAGGGGGCAGACTGAAGCTTTCTTT
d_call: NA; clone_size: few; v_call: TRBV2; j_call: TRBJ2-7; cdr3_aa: CASSETDGSSYEQYF; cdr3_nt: TGTGCCAGCAGTGAAACGGACGGATCCTCCTACGAGCAGTACTTC
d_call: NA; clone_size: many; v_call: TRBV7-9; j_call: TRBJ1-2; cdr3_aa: CASSSPLVCTF; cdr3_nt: TGTGCCAGCAGCTCCCCTCTGGTTTGCACCTTC
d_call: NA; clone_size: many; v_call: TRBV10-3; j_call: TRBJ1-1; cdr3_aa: CAISDRQGSLAFF; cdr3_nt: TGTGCCATCAGTGATAGGCAGGGTTCGTTGGCTTTCTTT
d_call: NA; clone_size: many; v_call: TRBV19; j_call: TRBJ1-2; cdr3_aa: CASRNGYGYTF; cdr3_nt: TGTGCCAGTAGAAATGGGTATGGCTACACCTTC
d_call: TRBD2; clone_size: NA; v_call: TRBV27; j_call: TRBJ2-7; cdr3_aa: CASSIKPGLSYEQYF; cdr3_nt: TGTGCCAGCAGTATCAAACCGGGACTATCCTACGAGCAGTACTTC
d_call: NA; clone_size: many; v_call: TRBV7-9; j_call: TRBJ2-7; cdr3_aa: CASSNARAYEQYF; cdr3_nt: TGTGCCAGCAGCAATGCCCGTGCCTACGAGCAGTACTTC
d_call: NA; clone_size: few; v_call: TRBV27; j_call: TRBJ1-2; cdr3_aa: CASSLSGQGFGYTF; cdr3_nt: TGTGCCAGCAGTTTATCGGGGCAGGGCTTTGGCTACACCTTC
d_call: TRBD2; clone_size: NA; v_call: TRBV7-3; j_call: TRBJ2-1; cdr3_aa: CASSQTGTSYDEQFF; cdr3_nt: TGTGCCAGCAGCCAAACCGGGACTAGTTACGATGAGCAGTTCTTC
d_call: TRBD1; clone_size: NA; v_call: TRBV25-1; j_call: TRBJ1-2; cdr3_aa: CARTGGDYGYTF; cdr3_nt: TGTGCTAGGACAGGGGGCGACTATGGCTACACCTTC
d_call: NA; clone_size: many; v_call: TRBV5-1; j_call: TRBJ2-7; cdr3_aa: CASSLQGDEQYF; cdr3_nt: TGTGCCAGCAGCTTACAGGGAGACGAGCAGTACTTC
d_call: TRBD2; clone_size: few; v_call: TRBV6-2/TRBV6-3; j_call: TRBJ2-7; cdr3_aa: CASSYSSRGTSVWEQYF; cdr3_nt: TGTGCCAGCAGTTACAGTTCTCGGGGGACTAGCGTGTGGGAGCAGTACTTC
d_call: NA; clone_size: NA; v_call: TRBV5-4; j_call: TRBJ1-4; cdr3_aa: CASSLGGGTAYNEKLFF; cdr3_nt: TGTGCCAGCAGCTTGGGCGGGGGTACAGCATATAATGAAAAACTGTTTTTT
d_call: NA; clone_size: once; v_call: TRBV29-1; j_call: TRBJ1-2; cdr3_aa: CSLGPEGTGYTF; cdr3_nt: TGCAGCTTGGGTCCGGAGGGGACAGGCTACACCTTC
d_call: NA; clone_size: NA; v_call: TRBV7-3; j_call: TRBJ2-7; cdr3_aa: CASSPDRSSHEQYF; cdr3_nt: TGTGCCAGCAGCCCTGACAGGTCGTCCCACGAGCAGTACTTC
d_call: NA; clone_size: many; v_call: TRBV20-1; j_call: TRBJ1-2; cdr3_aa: CSARVGDEAYTF; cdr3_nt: TGCAGTGCTAGAGTAGGGGATGAGGCCTACACCTTC
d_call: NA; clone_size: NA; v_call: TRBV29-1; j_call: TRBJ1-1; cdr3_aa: CSSLSQRNTEAFF; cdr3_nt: TGCAGCAGTTTATCGCAAAGGAACACTGAAGCTTTCTTT
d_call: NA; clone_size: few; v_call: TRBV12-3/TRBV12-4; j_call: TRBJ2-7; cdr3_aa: CASSINTLNEQYF; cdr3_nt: TGTGCCAGCAGTATCAACACCCTGAACGAGCAGTACTTC
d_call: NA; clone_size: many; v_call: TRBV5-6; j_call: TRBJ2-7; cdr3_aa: CASSRYPLGEQYF; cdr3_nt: TGTGCCAGCAGCCGGTATCCCCTAGGCGAGCAGTACTTC
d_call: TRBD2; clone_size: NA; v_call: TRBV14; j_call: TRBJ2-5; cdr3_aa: CASSRETSGRLETQYF; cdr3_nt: TGTGCCAGCAGCCGAGAGACTAGCGGGAGGCTGGAGACCCAGTACTTC